This TCR beta chain was sequenced in a study of T cell repertoires in cytomegalovirus infection. The germline gives CDR1 SGHTA, CDR2 FQGTGA. This CDR3 contains 15 residues. Trimming took 5 bases from V and 7 from J; bases not matched to a gene: 7. This clonotype was found many times. Its antigen is currently unknown. MiXCR was run by TCRdb on the reads, yielding one entry per CDR3 protein. The top ten clones hold 30% to 40% of a sample with over 100,000 distinct CDR3 sequences, around a tenth of them seen once. The J gene is TRBJ1-4, the V gene TRBV7-3, with TRBD1 matching over 10 bases. The sequencing sample was made of PBMCs, sequenced either directly or after in vitro stimulation (not recorded which). This TCR was recovered from a human donor in good health (CMV status not recorded). Some clones in this sample may be carry-over from other donors' samples. In DNA, the CDR3 is TGTGCCAGCAGCCCAACCGGGACAGGGGTTGAAAAACTGTTTTTT. The encoded protein is CASSPTGTGVEKLFF.